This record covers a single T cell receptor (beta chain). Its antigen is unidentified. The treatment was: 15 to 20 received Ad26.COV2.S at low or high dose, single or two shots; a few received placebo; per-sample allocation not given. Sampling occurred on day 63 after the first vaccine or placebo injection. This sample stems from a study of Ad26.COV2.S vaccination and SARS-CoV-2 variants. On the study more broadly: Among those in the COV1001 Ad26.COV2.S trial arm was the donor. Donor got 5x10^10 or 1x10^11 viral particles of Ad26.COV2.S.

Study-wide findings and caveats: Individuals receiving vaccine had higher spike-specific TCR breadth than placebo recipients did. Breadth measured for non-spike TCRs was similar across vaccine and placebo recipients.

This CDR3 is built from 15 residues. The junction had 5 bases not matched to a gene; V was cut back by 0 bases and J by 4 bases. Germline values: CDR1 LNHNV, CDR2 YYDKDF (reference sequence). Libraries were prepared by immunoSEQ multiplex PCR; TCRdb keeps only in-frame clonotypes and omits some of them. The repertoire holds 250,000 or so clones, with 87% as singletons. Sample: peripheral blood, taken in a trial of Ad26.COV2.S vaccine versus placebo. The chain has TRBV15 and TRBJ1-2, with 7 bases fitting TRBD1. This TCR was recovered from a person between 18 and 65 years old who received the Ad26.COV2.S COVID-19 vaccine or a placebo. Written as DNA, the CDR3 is TGTGCCACCAGCAGAGAGTTTACAGGGGCCTATGGCTACACCTTC. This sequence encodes CATSREFTGAYGYTF.